Below are 32 T cell receptor beta chains sequenced from a single sample in a study of a mutant IDH1 vaccine in newly diagnosed glioma. As for time point: baseline, week 1 (first vaccination visit). Treatment here: pre-vaccination baseline after standard-of-care therapy. The assay was immunoSEQ multiplex PCR, and TCRdb's table has in-frame clones only and misses some. The sample includes tens of thousands of clones, over 75% of them seen just once. Sequencing used PBMCs, obtained from a glioma patient treated with radiotherapy, temozolomide or both. These receptors were taken from a man aged 35 to 55 with glioma. Some clones in this sample may be carry-over from other donors' samples.

The gene calls are TRBV19 and TRBJ2-7; perhaps D is TRBD1 or TRBD2 (5 bases each). CDR3 length equals 13 residues. V lost 5 bases to trimming and J lost 6 bases, with 14 bases between them. Per the germline V gene, CDR1 is LNHDA and CDR2 is SQIVND (reference sequence). The CDR3 loop is CASSPGTESEQYF. The CDR3, as DNA: TGTGCCAGTAGTCCTGGGACCGAAAGCGAGCAGTACTTC.

V gene TRBV6-5 combines with J gene TRBJ1-4; 9 nucleotides match TRBD1. This CDR3 is built from 15 residues. From germline, CDR1 is MNHEY and CDR2 SVGAGI. The V and J ends lost 6 bases and 0 bases, in that order; junction bases with no gene match: 2. In DNA, the CDR3 is TGTGCCAGCAGGTGGACAGGGGCAACTAATGAAAAACTGTTTTTT. Its translation is CASRWTGATNEKLFF.

The V call is TRBV10-3, the J call TRBJ2-7, with TRBD2 identical over 14 bases. This CDR3 region has 16 residues. Germline trimming cut 6 bases from V and 0 bases from J; bases unmatched to any gene: 4. The germline V gene encodes CDR1 ENHRY and CDR2 SYGVKD. The CDR3 nucleotides read TGTGCCATCAGGGGACTAGCGGGGGCGAACTCCTACGAGCAGTACTTC. It codes for CAIRGLAGANSYEQYF.

This chain joins TRBV6-1 and TRBJ2-7, with D perhaps TRBD1 (6 bases). Trimming left V 5 bases short and J 3 bases short, with 14 bases between. The CDR3 is made up of 14 amino acids. The germline gives CDR1 MNHNS, CDR2 SASEGT. The DNA of the CDR3 is TGTGCCAGCAGTTTTGACAGGCTGTTCTACGAGCAGTACTTC. Its protein product is CASSFDRLFYEQYF.

This chain joins TRBV7-9 and TRBJ1-5; no clear D. CDR3 length: 13 residues. The V end was cut by 1 base, the J end by 9 bases, with 10 bases between. From germline, CDR1 is SEHNR and CDR2 FQNEAQ (reference sequence). In nucleotides, the CDR3 is TGTGCCAGCAGCTTAGAACAGTGGGGGCCCCAGCATTTT. Its protein product is CASSLEQWGPQHF.

The chain employs TRBV9 and TRBJ2-3; 12 bases align to TRBD2. CDR3 size: 16 residues. Germline V CDR1 and CDR2: SGDLS, YYNGEE. With V trimmed by 2 bases and J by 3 bases, 4 bases remained unmatched. This CDR3 is CASSVASGGGTDTQYF. The DNA for the CDR3 is TGTGCCAGCAGCGTGGCTAGCGGGGGGGGTACAGATACGCAGTATTTT. Full variable domain (remainder filled in from reference TRBV9 and TRBJ2-3): DSGVTQTPKHLITATGQRVTLRCSPRSGDLSVYWYQQSLDQGLQFLIQYYNGEERAKGNILERFSAQQFPDLHSELNLSSLELGDSALYFCASSVASGGGTDTQYFGPGTRLTVL.

This chain uses TRBV30 with TRBJ2-3, with D possibly TRBD1 on 5 matching bases. CDR1 is GTSNPN and CDR2 is SVGIG in the germline V gene (reference sequence). The CDR3 runs to 14 residues. The V and J ends lost 4 bases and 2 bases respectively, with 13 bases between them. CDR3 in amino acids: CAWNIQGNTDTQYF. CDR3 DNA sequence: TGTGCCTGGAATATTCAGGGCAACACAGATACGCAGTATTTT.

This clone has only a few counts. The V call is TRBV7-6, the J call TRBJ2-7; TRBD1 aligns across 8 bases. Trimming took 5 bases from V and 2 from J; bases not matched to a gene: 2. Germline lookup yields CDR1 SGHVS and CDR2 FNYEAQ. This CDR3 comprises 13 residues. The CDR3 DNA is TGTGCCAGCAGCCTACAGGGGGCCTACGAGCAGTACTTC. Translated, it gives CASSLQGAYEQYF.

This chain's CDR3 is CASSHGSGYSNQPQHF. As DNA, the CDR3 is TGTGCCAGTAGTCATGGGTCCGGTTATAGCAATCAGCCCCAGCATTTT. The chain has TRBV19 and TRBJ1-5; D remains unclear. The length of the CDR3 is 16 residues. Germline-derived CDR1 and CDR2 are LNHDA and SQIVND (reference sequence). V gave up 5 bases and J gave up 0 bases, with 14 bases separating them.

The chain recombines TRBV29-1 with TRBJ1-1, with TRBD1 identical over 8 bases. The CDR3 consists of 12 residues. V lost 6 bases to trimming and J lost 5 bases; unmatched junction nucleotides: 5. Germline loops: CDR1 SQVTM, CDR2 ANQGSEA. Here the CDR3 DNA reads TGCAGCGTGACGGACAGGGCTACTGAAGCTTTCTTT. It translates to CSVTDRATEAFF. Drawing the rest from reference TRBV29-1 and TRBJ1-1, the complete variable domain is SAVISQKPSRDICQRGTSLTIQCQVDSQVTMMFWYRQQPGQSLTLIATANQGSEATYESGFVIDKFPISRPNLTFSTLTVSNMSPEDSSIYLCSVTDRATEAFFGQGTRLTVV.

The chain joins TRBV5-1 to TRBJ1-1, with a weak D call TRBD1 (5 bases). The germline CDR1 and CDR2 sequences are SGHRS and YFSETQ. V lost 4 bases to trimming and J lost 0 bases, with 16 bases between them. The CDR3 has 16 amino acids. CDR3 residues: CASSEEFGRVNTEAFF. As DNA, the CDR3 is TGCGCCAGCAGCGAGGAATTCGGCAGGGTGAACACTGAAGCTTTCTTT. Full variable domain (missing parts from reference TRBV5-1 and TRBJ1-1): KAGVTQTPRYLIKTRGQQVTLSCSPISGHRSVSWYQQTPGQGLQFLFEYFSETQRNKGNFPGRFSGRQFSNSRSEMNVSTLELGDSALYLCASSEEFGRVNTEAFFGQGTRLTVV.

This chain joins TRBV18 and TRBJ1-1, with TRBD1 as a possible D gene (5 bases). V lost 5 bases to trimming and J lost 4 bases, with 17 bases between them. Germline V gene sequence: CDR1 KGHSH, CDR2 LQKENI. This CDR3 region has 15 residues. The CDR3 loop is CASSDWGLDGTEAFF. The CDR3 DNA sequence: TGTGCCAGCTCAGATTGGGGGTTGGACGGCACTGAAGCTTTCTTT.

The chain combines TRBV5-4 with TRBJ1-1, with no clear D. The CDR3 contains 12 residues. The germline V and J ends were trimmed by 3 bases and 1 base, with 4 bases remaining between them. CDR1 and CDR2 (germline): SGHNT, YYREEE (reference sequence). The CDR3 nucleotides read TGTGCCAGCAGCTGGGGGAACACTGAAGCTTTCTTT. This sequence encodes CASSWGNTEAFF.

As concerns this clone: The same CDR3 can be traced to other DNA sequences in this sample. The rearrangement joins TRBV6-5 to TRBJ1-6; D unclear. With 2 bases removed from V and 0 bases from J, the gap between germline ends came to 5 bases. This CDR3 has 15 amino acids. Germline V gene sequence: CDR1 MNHEY, CDR2 SVGAGI. The CDR3 region has the DNA TGTGCCAGCAGTTACGGAAGCTCCTATAATTCACCCCTCCACTTT. Its translation is CASSYGSSYNSPLHF.

V is TRBV6-9 and J is TRBJ2-4, with 7 bases identical to TRBD1. This CDR3 spans 16 amino acids. Germline V lookup: CDR1 MNHGY, CDR2 SVAAGI. The ends lost 4 bases at V and 8 bases at J; junction bases unmatched: 14. As DNA, the CDR3 is TGTGCCAGCAGTTGGCCGGGACAGCCAGTGGTAGACATTCAGTACTTC. Translated: CASSWPGQPVVDIQYF.

The chain recombines TRBV2 with TRBJ2-7; D is tentatively TRBD1 or TRBD2 (6 bases each). CDR1 and CDR2 from the germline V gene are SNHLY and FYNNEI. The V end lost 7 bases, the J end lost 4 bases, and 14 bases lay between the germline ends. This CDR3 is built from 13 residues. CDR3 sequence (DNA): TGTGCCAGCAACGAGTGGGGGGCTTACGAGCAGTACTTC. Encoded protein: CASNEWGAYEQYF. The full variable domain, in which reference TRBV2 and TRBJ2-7 provide the parts outside the CDR3, is EPEVTQTPSHQVTQMGQEVILRCVPISNHLYFYWYRQILGQKVEFLVSFYNNEISEKSEIFDDQFSVERPDGSNFTLKIRSTKLEDSAMYFCASNEWGAYEQYFGPGTRLTVT.

This clone was detected only a few times. The chain is built from TRBV27 and TRBJ1-2, with 7 bases fitting TRBD1. The CDR3 is 13 residues long. Trimming took 7 bases from V and 4 from J; bases not matched to a gene: 6. In germline, CDR1 is MNHEY, CDR2 SMNVEV (reference sequence). DNA of the CDR3: TGTGCCAGCACGCCTCAGGGGGGCTATGGCTACACCTTC. Protein: CASTPQGGYGYTF.

The chain employs TRBV2 and TRBJ2-4, with D perhaps TRBD1 (6 bases). CDR1 is SNHLY and CDR2 is FYNNEI in the germline V gene. The V end lost 1 base, the J end lost 3 bases, and 10 bases lay between the germline ends. CDR3 size: 15 residues. This CDR3 is CASSEETGVKNIQYF. In DNA form, the CDR3 reads TGTGCCAGCAGTGAAGAGACAGGAGTCAAAAACATTCAGTACTTC.

This clone was picked up one time. The gene calls are TRBV10-3 and TRBJ1-1; D call uncertain. Trimming stripped 11 bases from V and 0 bases from J, with 13 bases between. Germline values: CDR1 ENHRY, CDR2 SYGVKD. This CDR3 contains 13 residues. In DNA form, the CDR3 reads TGTGCCTCCGTATTCCAAGTGAACACTGAAGCTTTCTTT. Translation gives CASVFQVNTEAFF.

There are a few counts of this clone. The chain links TRBV6-1 to TRBJ1-2, with D maybe TRBD1 (5 bases). This CDR3 contains 13 residues. V was pared by 4 bases and J by 4 bases, with 10 bases between. Germline V gene sequence: CDR1 MNHNS, CDR2 SASEGT. CDR3 region: CASSGHRTYGYTF. The CDR3 nucleotides read TGTGCCAGCAGTGGTCACAGGACCTATGGCTACACCTTC.

This chain uses TRBV10-3 with TRBJ2-3; no definite D call. This CDR3 contains 15 residues. Trimming took 6 bases from V and 3 from J, leaving 16 bases between them. Germline lookup yields CDR1 ENHRY and CDR2 SYGVKD. The CDR3 sequence is CAISVTASGTDTQYF. CDR3 bases: TGTGCCATCAGCGTCACCGCGAGTGGAACAGATACGCAGTATTTT.

The chain joins TRBV7-6 to TRBJ2-2; D might be TRBD2 (5 bases). Trimming removed 2 bases at V and 0 bases at J, with 10 bases between. CDR1 is SGHVS, CDR2 FNYEAQ, per germline. The CDR3 has 16 amino acids. The CDR3 region is CASSLLDFANTGELFF. The CDR3 DNA is TGTGCCAGCAGCTTATTGGACTTCGCGAACACCGGGGAGCTGTTTTTT. The complete variable domain, with remaining parts taken from reference TRBV7-6 and TRBJ2-2, reads GAGVSQSPRYKVTKRGQDVALRCDPISGHVSLYWYRQALGQGPEFLTYFNYEAQQDKSGLPNDRFSAERPEGSISTLTIQRTEQRDSAMYRCASSLLDFANTGELFFGEGSRLTVL.

The chain joins TRBV2 to TRBJ2-6; a possible D gene is TRBD1 (7 bases). Germline V gene data show CDR1 as SNHLY and CDR2 as FYNNEI. Trimming left V 8 bases short and J 0 bases short, with 14 bases between. This CDR3 region has 16 residues. The CDR3 here is CASRRGQNSGANVLTF. DNA for the CDR3: TGTGCCAGCCGGAGGGGACAGAACTCTGGGGCCAACGTCCTGACTTTC. The variable domain in full, with the rest retrieved from reference TRBV2 and TRBJ2-6, is EPEVTQTPSHQVTQMGQEVILRCVPISNHLYFYWYRQILGQKVEFLVSFYNNEISEKSEIFDDQFSVERPDGSNFTLKIRSTKLEDSAMYFCASRRGQNSGANVLTFGAGSRLTVL.

The chain is built from TRBV5-4 and TRBJ2-2; D unresolved. CDR1 is SGHNT and CDR2 is YYREEE in the germline V gene (reference sequence). This CDR3 contains 12 residues. V was pared by 4 bases and J by 3 bases, with 4 bases between. CDR3 bases: TGTGCCAGCAGCGGAGACACCGGGGAGCTGTTTTTT. Translated, it gives CASSGDTGELFF.

The rearrangement uses TRBV5-5 and TRBJ1-2; tentatively, D is TRBD1 (6 bases). The CDR3 loop spans 13 amino acids. CDR1 SGHKS and CDR2 YYEKEE come from the germline V gene (reference sequence). The V end lost 3 bases, the J end lost 2 bases, and 8 bases lay between the germline ends. In DNA, the CDR3 is TGTGCCAGCAGCTGGACAGAGAACTATGGCTACACCTTC. Translated: CASSWTENYGYTF.

The chain has TRBV27 and TRBJ2-2; possibly TRBD1 for D (6 bases). Germline V lookup: CDR1 MNHEY, CDR2 SMNVEV (reference sequence). The CDR3 runs to 15 residues. V lost 1 base to trimming and J lost 2 bases, with 8 bases between them. The CDR3 loop is CASSLWGHNTGELFF. CDR3 nucleotides: TGTGCCAGCAGTTTATGGGGACATAACACCGGGGAGCTGTTTTTT.

The chain is built from TRBV7-6 and TRBJ1-6; the D gene is possibly TRBD1 (5 bases). V lost 5 bases, J lost 10 bases, and 18 bases lay in between. Germline V gene lookup returns CDR1 SGHVS and CDR2 FNYEAQ. The CDR3 spans 15 residues. The CDR3 protein is CASSRSHGGGSPLHF. The CDR3 bases are TGTGCCAGCAGCCGCTCTCACGGGGGGGGATCACCCCTCCACTTT.

The chain has TRBV10-3 and TRBJ1-5; D remains ambiguous. Trimming took 4 bases from V and 5 from J, leaving 6 bases between them. Per germline, CDR1 ENHRY and CDR2 SYGVKD. The CDR3 has 12 amino acids. CDR3 coding DNA: TGTGCCATCAGTGTTGGGGATCAGCCCCAGCATTTT. Translating gives CAISVGDQPQHF.

The chain couples TRBV30 to TRBJ1-5; D remains ambiguous. Germline V gives CDR1 GTSNPN, CDR2 SVGIG (reference sequence). CDR3 length: 12 residues. V was shortened by 5 bases and J by 0 bases, with 5 bases between the two germline ends. The CDR3 DNA sequence: TGTGCCTGGGGACTTAGCAATCAGCCCCAGCATTTT. Translated: CAWGLSNQPQHF.

This chain connects TRBV13 to TRBJ1-1, with D perhaps matching TRBD1 (5 bases). V shed 6 bases and J shed 8 bases, with 13 bases lying between them. Germline V lookup: CDR1 PRHDT, CDR2 FYEKMQ (reference sequence). The CDR3 consists of 12 residues. CDR3 amino acids: CASSRQKSEAFF. The DNA for the CDR3 is TGTGCCAGCAGTAGACAGAAATCAGAAGCTTTCTTT.

V gene TRBV6-5 combines with J gene TRBJ2-5; D is possibly TRBD2 (8 bases). Germline V gene sequence: CDR1 MNHEY, CDR2 SVGAGI. This CDR3 has 15 amino acids. The germline V and J ends were trimmed by 3 bases and 4 bases, with 15 bases remaining between them. This chain's CDR3 is CASSYSGTVRETQYF. For the CDR3, the DNA is TGTGCCAGCAGTTATAGCGGGACAGTAAGAGAGACCCAGTACTTC.

CDR3 nucleotides: TGCGCCAGCAGCTTCGGACAGGGGGCAGGGGAGACCCAGTACTTC. Translating gives CASSFGQGAGETQYF. This chain joins TRBV5-1 and TRBJ2-5; 11 nucleotides line up with TRBD1. CDR3 size: 15 residues. V lost 2 bases to trimming and J lost 5 bases; unmatched junction nucleotides: 5. Per germline, CDR1 SGHRS and CDR2 YFSETQ.